The source of this T cell receptor beta chain is a study of blood T cell repertoires in COVID-19. Study details: The study drew acute and convalescent COVID-19 samples from the United States, Italy and Spain. T cells, B-cell-depleted T cells, or PBMCs provided the cDNA or gDNA that served as material.

The protocol was immunoSEQ multiplex PCR, while the TCRdb copy is restricted to in-frame clones and leaves out a portion. The sample has 35,000 to 50,000 clones, approximately 89% seen once; the top ten hold approximately 1.4%. CDR1 is SEHNR, CDR2 FQNEAQ, per germline (reference sequence). The CDR3 totals 12 residues. Trimming stripped 4 bases from V and 5 bases from J, with 8 bases between. The specimen sequenced was peripheral blood. The V call is TRBV7-9, the J call TRBJ1-2; no firm D call. The TCR was taken from a woman aged 40 to 50 with acute or convalescent COVID-19. Here the CDR3 DNA reads TGTGCCAGCAGCTCCAGGAATTATGGCTACACCTTC. This codes for CASSSRNYGYTF.